This T cell receptor beta chain stems from a study of beta chain features in type 1 diabetes. Looking at the study overall: Examination covered around 100 million sorted cells spanning all samples.

A sort by CD45RO/CCR7/CD25/CD127/CD95/CD27 yielded CD4+ naive, central memory, regulatory and stem cell-like memory cells. Concerning this clone itself: No antigen is known for it.

Study findings and constraints: HLA influence on TCRB rearrangement stayed unresolved here. PCR might favor shorter templates, but any such skew would affect patients and controls equally.

This CDR3 has 15 amino acids. V lost 2 bases and J lost 3; bases outside the gene matches: 4. Looked up from germline, CDR1 is SGHTA and CDR2 is FQGNSA. The sequenced template was cDNA made from the entire isolated RNA. Assay: immunoSEQ multiplex PCR; the TCRdb copy retains only in-frame clones and omits some. The sample contains 810,000 or so clones, 15% to 20% of which appear only once. What was sequenced was naive CD4+ T cells from blood. The rearrangement uses TRBV7-2 and TRBJ2-1, with TRBD2 matching 7 bases. The sequence derives from a woman aged 18-35 years in good health. DNA for the CDR3: TGTGCCAGCAGCTTATTACTAGCGAACTACAATGAGCAGTTCTTC. It encodes CASSLLLANYNEQFF.